What follows are 20 T cell receptor beta chains derived from one specimen sequenced in a study of response to subunit inactivated influenza vaccine. Using its own MiXCR run on the RT-PCR reads, TCRdb lists one record per CDR3 protein. The repertoire holds over 750,000 distinct CDR3 sequences, with 21% as singletons. The sample was PBMCs from blood, taken more than 4 days after vaccination. These TCRs come from a man over 45 who received an inactivated influenza vaccine.

This clonotype was counted many times. The chain combines TRBV7-2 with TRBJ2-7; tentative D call: TRBD1 (6 bases). V gave up 6 bases and J gave up 2 bases, with 14 bases separating them. The CDR3 consists of 14 residues. CDR1 and CDR2 from the germline V gene are SGHTA and FQGNSA. The CDR3 sequence is CASSPDRFPYEQYF. The DNA for the CDR3 is TGTGCCAGCAGTCCTGACAGGTTCCCCTACGAGCAGTACTTC.

In this sample, this clonotype turned up many times. The chain uses TRBV20-1 and TRBJ1-4; D uncertain. Germline CDR1 and CDR2: DFQATT and SNEGSKA (reference sequence). V lost 1 base and J 0 bases, leaving 6 bases between the germline ends. There are 14 residues in the CDR3. CDR3 nucleotide sequence: TGCAGTGCTAGAGCGGGTTCAACTAATGAAAAACTGTTTTTT. Translated, it gives CSARAGSTNEKLFF.

The gene calls are TRBV2 and TRBJ1-5, with D perhaps TRBD1 (6 bases). V lost 11 bases and J lost 3, with 14 bases in between. Germline V gene lookup returns CDR1 SNHLY and CDR2 FYNNEI. The CDR3 extends over 13 amino acids. CDR3 bases: TGTGCCGTACAGGGTCTGGTCAATCAGCCCCAGCATTTT. Protein: CAVQGLVNQPQHF.

In this sample, this clonotype turned up many times. The J gene is TRBJ2-1, the V gene TRBV10-3; D may be TRBD1 (6 bases). Trimming removed 7 bases from V and 4 bases from J, with 11 bases in between. Germline CDR1 reads ENHRY; CDR2 reads SYGVKD. This CDR3 is 13 amino acids long. For the CDR3, the DNA is TGTGCCATCAATCCAGGGACATACAATGAGCAGTTCTTC. Protein: CAINPGTYNEQFF.

This clonotype has a handful of counts. The chain has TRBV5-6 and TRBJ2-7; TRBD2 matches at 12 bases. V trimming: 3 bases; J trimming: 4 bases; junction bases outside the gene matches: 5. The CDR3 is 15 residues long. Germline V gene sequence: CDR1 SGHDT, CDR2 YYEEEE. The CDR3: CASSSGTSGLYEQYF. The DNA of the CDR3 is TGTGCCAGCAGCTCCGGGACTAGCGGGTTGTACGAGCAGTACTTC.

This clonotype was counted only a few times. V gene TRBV7-6 combines with J gene TRBJ1-1; D is unresolved. The germline gives CDR1 SGHVS, CDR2 FNYEAQ. CDR3 length: 15 residues. V was clipped by 4 bases and J by 6 bases, with 18 bases between them. CDR3 amino acids: CASSSRVASNAEAFF. In DNA, the CDR3 is TGTGCCAGCAGCTCCAGAGTGGCATCGAATGCTGAAGCTTTCTTT.

This clonotype occurred a few times. The J gene is TRBJ2-1, the V gene TRBV10-3; TRBD2 aligns across 7 bases. The CDR3 totals 15 residues. In germline, CDR1 is ENHRY, CDR2 SYGVKD. Losses at the gene ends were 4 bases for V and 5 bases for J; bases not matched to a gene: 8. CDR3 sequence (DNA): TGTGCCATCAGTGGGCTGGGGCTAGCGGACAATGAGCAGTTCTTC. Protein sequence: CAISGLGLADNEQFF.

The V call is TRBV12-3 or TRBV12-4, the J call TRBJ2-2; 8 bases fit TRBD1. The CDR3 spans 16 residues. V lost 3 bases and J lost 4; bases outside the gene matches: 7. In DNA, the CDR3 is TGTGCCAGCAGTTTCGGCAGGGGGCCACTCACCGGGGAGCTGTTTTTT. This gives the protein CASSFGRGPLTGELFF.

J is TRBJ2-3 and V is TRBV5-1; TRBD2 agrees at 12 bases. The germline CDR1 and CDR2 sequences are SGHRS and YFSETQ. CDR3 size: 19 residues. The V and J ends lost 0 bases and 4 bases, in that order; junction bases with no gene match: 12. The CDR3 nucleotides are TGCGCCAGCAGCTTGGCCTCATCTAGCGGGGGGGCCCAGGCAGATACGCAGTATTTT. Amino acids: CASSLASSSGGAQADTQYF.

The rearrangement uses TRBV24-1 and TRBJ2-2; TRBD2 might be the D (6 bases). The CDR3 has 16 residues. Trimming shortened V by 9 bases and J by 6 bases, and 22 bases separated the two germline ends. The germline gives CDR1 KGHDR, CDR2 SFDVKD. The CDR3 is CATRPGGGAGSGELFF. CDR3 sequence (DNA): TGTGCCACCCGTCCCGGTGGCGGGGCGGGATCCGGGGAGCTGTTTTTT.

This clonotype was detected a few times. The chain uses TRBV10-3 and TRBJ1-5; D not certain. The length of the CDR3 is 13 residues. Per the germline V gene, CDR1 is ENHRY and CDR2 is SYGVKD. Trimming took 7 bases from V and 5 from J, leaving 12 bases between them. In DNA form, the CDR3 reads TGTGCCATCATGGAGAGGGAGGATCAGCCCCAGCATTTT. This gives the protein CAIMEREDQPQHF.

The CDR3 DNA follows: TGTGCCAGCAGTCGATTGGGGGCTAACTATGGCTACACCTTC. This sequence encodes CASSRLGANYGYTF. The rearrangement links TRBV28 to TRBJ1-2; possible D gene TRBD1, 5 bases. CDR3 length: 14 residues. From germline, CDR1 is MDHEN and CDR2 SYDVKM. Between the trimmed V and J ends, which lost 5 bases and 0 bases, there was a span of 10 bases.

The genes are TRBV5-6 and TRBJ1-1, with a weak D call TRBD1 (5 bases). Trimming stripped 0 bases from V and 0 bases from J, with 9 bases between. CDR1 and CDR2 (germline): SGHDT, YYEEEE. The CDR3 totals 15 residues. CDR3 residues: CASSLGGRLNTEAFF. The CDR3 region has the DNA TGTGCCAGCAGCTTGGGGGGACGGCTGAACACTGAAGCTTTCTTT.

This clonotype has only a few counts. The chain uses TRBV4-1 and TRBJ2-7; D gene ambiguous. The CDR3 extends over 14 amino acids. Germline loops: CDR1 MGHRA, CDR2 YSYEKL. V gave up 1 base and J gave up 3 bases, with 10 bases separating them. In nucleotides, the CDR3 is TGCGCCAGCAGCCAAGGGGAATCGAGCTACGAGCAGTACTTC. It encodes CASSQGESSYEQYF.

This clonotype was detected only a few times. J is TRBJ2-7 and V is TRBV12-3 or TRBV12-4, with 10 bases fitting TRBD1. This CDR3 region has 14 residues. J was trimmed by 3 bases and V by 3 bases; bases with no gene match: 2. CDR3 sequence (DNA): TGTGCCAGCAGTTTTGGGGACAGGGGCTACGAGCAGTACTTC. It codes for CASSFGDRGYEQYF.

This clonotype has a handful of counts. V and J are TRBV6-2 or TRBV6-3 and TRBJ1-1; D not resolved. The CDR3 runs to 12 residues. Trimming stripped 7 bases from V and 4 bases from J, with 10 bases between. Per germline, CDR1 MNHEY and CDR2 SVGEGT. CDR3: CASTFGRTEAFF. The CDR3 DNA follows: TGTGCCAGCACCTTCGGACGCACTGAAGCTTTCTTT.

This clonotype was detected only a few times. The CDR3 is CASRQGASTEAFF. CDR3 coding DNA: TGTGCCAGCAGACAGGGGGCGAGCACTGAAGCTTTCTTT. V is TRBV6-1 and J is TRBJ1-1; TRBD1 aligns across 9 bases. This CDR3 has 13 residues. Germline CDR1 MNHNS, CDR2 SASEGT. V dropped 6 bases and J dropped 4; count of bases not matched to a gene: 3.

This sequence joins TRBV20-1 and TRBJ2-7; 9 nucleotides agree with TRBD2. The CDR3 contains 17 residues. V lost 0 bases and J lost 3; bases outside the gene matches: 12. The germline V gene has CDR1 DFQATT and CDR2 SNEGSKA (reference sequence). The DNA of the CDR3 is TGCAGTGCTAGAGAAGGTAGCGGGAGTCCGTTACTCTACGAGCAGTACTTC. This encodes CSAREGSGSPLLYEQYF.

The chain combines TRBV15 with TRBJ2-5, with TRBD2 identical over 7 bases. V lost 3 bases, J lost 5 bases, and 9 bases stayed unmatched. The CDR3 loop spans 15 amino acids. Germline V gives CDR1 LNHNV, CDR2 YYDKDF (reference sequence). The CDR3 here is CATSSLRLAGETQYF. The CDR3 coding sequence is TGTGCCACCAGCAGCTTAAGACTAGCTGGGGAGACCCAGTACTTC.

This clonotype occurred a few times. The CDR3: CATSREYGPTSGNTIYF. CDR3 coding DNA: TGTGCCACCAGCAGAGAGTATGGACCAACTTCTGGAAACACCATATATTTT. The rearrangement uses TRBV15 and TRBJ1-3; D remains ambiguous. The germline V and J ends were trimmed by 0 bases and 1 base, with 13 bases remaining between them. Germline values: CDR1 LNHNV, CDR2 YYDKDF (reference sequence). The CDR3 has 17 residues.